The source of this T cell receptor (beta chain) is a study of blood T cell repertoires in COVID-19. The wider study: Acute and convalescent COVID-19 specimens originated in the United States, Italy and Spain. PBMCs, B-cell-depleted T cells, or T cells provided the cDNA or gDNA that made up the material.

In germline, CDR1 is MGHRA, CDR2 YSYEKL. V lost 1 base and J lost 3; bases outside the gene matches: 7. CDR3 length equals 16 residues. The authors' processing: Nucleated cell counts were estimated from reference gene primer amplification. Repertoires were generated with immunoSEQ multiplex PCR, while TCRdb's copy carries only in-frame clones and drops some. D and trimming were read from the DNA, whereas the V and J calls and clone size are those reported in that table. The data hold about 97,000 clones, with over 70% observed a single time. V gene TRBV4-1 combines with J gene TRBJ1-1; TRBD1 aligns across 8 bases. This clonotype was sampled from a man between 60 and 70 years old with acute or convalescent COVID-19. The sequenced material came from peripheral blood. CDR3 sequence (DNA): TGCGCCAGCAGCCAAGGGACAGGGCTTGGGTACACTGAAGCTTTCTTT. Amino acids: CASSQGTGLGYTEAFF.